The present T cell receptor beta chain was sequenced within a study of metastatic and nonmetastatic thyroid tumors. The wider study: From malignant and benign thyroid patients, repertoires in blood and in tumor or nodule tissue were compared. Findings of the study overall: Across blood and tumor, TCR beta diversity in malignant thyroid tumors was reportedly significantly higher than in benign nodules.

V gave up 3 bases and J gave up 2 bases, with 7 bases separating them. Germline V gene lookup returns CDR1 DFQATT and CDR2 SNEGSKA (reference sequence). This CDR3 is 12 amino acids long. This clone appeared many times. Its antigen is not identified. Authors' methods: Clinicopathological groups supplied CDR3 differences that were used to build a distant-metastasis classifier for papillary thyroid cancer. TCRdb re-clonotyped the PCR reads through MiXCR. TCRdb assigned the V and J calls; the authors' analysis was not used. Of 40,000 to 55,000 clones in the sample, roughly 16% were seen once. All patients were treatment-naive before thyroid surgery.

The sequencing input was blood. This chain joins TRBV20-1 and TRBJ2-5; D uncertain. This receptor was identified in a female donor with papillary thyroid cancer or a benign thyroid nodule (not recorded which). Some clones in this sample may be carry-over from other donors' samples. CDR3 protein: CSARTPQETQYF. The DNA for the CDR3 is TGCAGTGCTAGGACTCCTCAAGAGACCCAGTACTTC.